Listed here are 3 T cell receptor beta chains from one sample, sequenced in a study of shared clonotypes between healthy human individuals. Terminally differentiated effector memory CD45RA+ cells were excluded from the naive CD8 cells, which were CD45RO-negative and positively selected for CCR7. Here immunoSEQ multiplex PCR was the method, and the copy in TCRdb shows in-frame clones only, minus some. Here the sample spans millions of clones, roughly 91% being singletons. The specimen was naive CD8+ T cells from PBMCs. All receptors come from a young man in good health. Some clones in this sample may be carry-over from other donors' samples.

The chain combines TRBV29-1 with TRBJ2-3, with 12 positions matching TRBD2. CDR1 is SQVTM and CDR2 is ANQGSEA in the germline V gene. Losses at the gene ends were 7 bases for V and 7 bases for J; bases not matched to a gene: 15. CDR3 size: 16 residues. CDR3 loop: CSARLAGDTIIYTQYF. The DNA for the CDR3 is TGCAGCGCCCGACTAGCGGGAGACACAATCATATATACGCAGTATTTT.

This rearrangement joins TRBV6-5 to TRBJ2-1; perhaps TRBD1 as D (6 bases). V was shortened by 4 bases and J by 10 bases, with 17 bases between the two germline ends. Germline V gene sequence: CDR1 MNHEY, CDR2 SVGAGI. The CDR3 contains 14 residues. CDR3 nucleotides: TGTGCCAGCAGTTCCTGGTCGGGTCAGGGGGAGCAGTTCTTC. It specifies CASSSWSGQGEQFF.

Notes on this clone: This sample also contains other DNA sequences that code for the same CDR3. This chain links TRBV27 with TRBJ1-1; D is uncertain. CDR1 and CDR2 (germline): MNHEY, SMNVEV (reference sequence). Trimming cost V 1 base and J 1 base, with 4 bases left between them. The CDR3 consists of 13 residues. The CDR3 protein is CASSLFGNTEAFF. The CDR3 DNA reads TGTGCCAGCAGTTTATTCGGGAACACTGAAGCTTTCTTT.